These 25 T cell receptor beta chains share one sample of origin, sequenced in a study of T cells in Graves' hyperthyroidism and ophthalmopathy (dated by TCRdb to the late 2010s). Library prep was done by multiplex PCR. The sequencer listed for this sample is Illumina HiSeq 2000. The TCR beta CDR3 regions were amplified from the RNA transcripts. The TCR CDR3 was subjected to a first round of RT-PCR using the HTBI primer set and the Qiagen OneStep RT-PCR kit. TCRdb reprocessing: public reads trimmed at Q25 with fastp, clones called with MiXCR, in-frame beta chains kept. Entries are consolidated by CDR3 protein sequence, retaining the most common genes and DNA. Here the sample has around 620,000 distinct CDR3 sequences; around 46% occur a single time. The ten largest account for around 20% of the sample. The specimen was peripheral blood or thyroid tissue (not recorded which). These receptors all come from an adult woman with Graves' disease, either hyperthyroidism or ophthalmopathy (not recorded which).

Turning to this clonotype: A much larger clone is a single base away; this may be a read error. This chain links TRBV10-3 with TRBJ1-1; D is possibly TRBD1 (6 bases). CDR1 is ENHRY and CDR2 is SYGVKD in the germline V gene. V was pared by 5 bases and J by 7 bases, with 14 bases between. This CDR3 contains 13 residues. CDR3: CAISTRTAIEAFF. The CDR3 region has the DNA TGTGCCATCAGTACCCGGACAGCTATTGAAGCTTTCTTT.

CDR3 nucleotides: TGTGCCATCAGTGGACAGGACCAATACTTC. It codes for CAISGQDQYF. The V and J genes are TRBV10-3 and TRBJ2-5; D possibly corresponds to TRBD1 (6 bases). V dropped 4 bases and J dropped 14 bases, with 11 bases sitting between them. The CDR3 is 10 amino acids. CDR1 and CDR2 from the germline V gene are ENHRY and SYGVKD.

This clonotype was detected many times. The V and J genes are TRBV5-6 and TRBJ2-7; 7 bases are a match to TRBD2. The CDR3 contains 16 residues. Germline CDR1 reads SGHDT; CDR2 reads YYEEEE. V lost 3 bases, J lost 2 bases, and 11 bases stayed unmatched. The CDR3 DNA is TGTGCCAGCAGCTACTTGAAGCGGGATCTTACCTACGAGCAGTACTTC. Translated: CASSYLKRDLTYEQYF.

This clonotype was observed many times. The V and J genes are TRBV19 and TRBJ1-1; perhaps TRBD1 as D (5 bases). V was shortened by 10 bases and J by 11 bases, with 17 bases between the two germline ends. This CDR3 has 11 residues. Germline CDR1 is LNHDA and CDR2 is SQIVND (reference sequence). CDR3 coding DNA: TGTGCCATTGATCTCAGGGTGACGGCTTTCTTT. Its translation: CAIDLRVTAFF. Drawing the rest from reference TRBV19 and TRBJ1-1, the complete variable domain is DGGITQSPKYLFRKEGQNVTLSCEQNLNHDAMYWYRQDPGQGLRLIYYSQIVNDFQKGDIAEGYSVSREKKESFPLTVTSAQKNPTAFYLCAIDLRVTAFFGQGTRLTVV.

This clonotype was counted at least ten times. CDR3 nucleotides: TGCGCCAGCAGCTTAGGGGACGGTGTCTACGAGCAGTACTTC. It yields the protein CASSLGDGVYEQYF. This chain connects TRBV5-1 to TRBJ2-7; TRBD1 or TRBD2 may be the D gene (5 bases each). Germline V CDR1 and CDR2: SGHRS, YFSETQ. This CDR3 comprises 14 residues. With 2 bases removed from V and 3 bases from J, the gap between germline ends came to 12 bases. Looking up the rest from reference TRBV5-1 and TRBJ2-7 gives the full variable domain: KAGVTQTPRYLIKTRGQQVTLSCSPISGHRSVSWYQQTPGQGLQFLFEYFSETQRNKGNFPGRFSGRQFSNSRSEMNVSTLELGDSALYLCASSLGDGVYEQYFGPGTRLTVT.

Many counts were recorded for this clonotype. V gene TRBV19 combines with J gene TRBJ1-1, with D possibly being TRBD1 (6 bases). The ends were cut back, 5 bases at V and 8 bases at J, with 21 bases in the middle. Germline assignment: CDR1 LNHDA and CDR2 SQIVND (reference sequence). The CDR3 covers 15 residues. DNA for the CDR3: TGTGCCAGTAGTCCCAGTCCCACAGGGACTCCAGAAGCTTTCTTT. Translating gives CASSPSPTGTPEAFF.

Points on this clonotype: Lacking the conserved final phenylalanine or tryptophan, this CDR3 likely reflects a read error. The V and J genes are TRBV28 and TRBJ1-1, with 7 bases matching TRBD1. V was clipped by 7 bases and J by 5 bases; unmatched bases: 10. The CDR3 contains 14 residues. CDR1 and CDR2 from the germline V gene are MDHEN and SYDVKM. The CDR3 nucleotides read TGTGCCAGCATCGTACAGGGGTCAATAACTGAAGCTTTCCTT. It specifies CASIVQGSITEAFL.

This clonotype was counted many times. The gene calls are TRBV7-8 and TRBJ2-7, with 8 bases identical to TRBD2. Germline lookup yields CDR1 SGHVS and CDR2 FQNEAQ. The CDR3 is 16 residues long. The V segment lost 4 bases and the J segment 6 bases; nucleotides outside the gene matches: 14. The CDR3 sequence is CASSYVPEREKGEQYF. DNA of the CDR3: TGTGCCAGCAGCTACGTCCCAGAGCGGGAGAAGGGCGAGCAGTACTTC.

The rearrangement joins TRBV10-3 to TRBJ1-5; 7 nucleotides agree with TRBD1. V gave up 5 bases and J gave up 4 bases; unmatched junction bases: 5. There are 14 residues in the CDR3. Germline loops: CDR1 ENHRY, CDR2 SYGVKD. The CDR3 nucleotides are TGTGCCATCAGTATGACAGGGAGGAATCAGCCCCAGCATTTT. Protein: CAISMTGRNQPQHF.

This clonotype has ten or more counts. This chain joins TRBV3-1 and TRBJ2-7, with D hard to call. This CDR3 is built from 13 residues. V was trimmed by 4 bases and J by 1 base, leaving 8 bases between them. In germline, CDR1 is LGHDT, CDR2 YNNKEL (reference sequence). In nucleotides, the CDR3 is TGTGCCAGCAGCCCTCGCCATTCCTACGAGCAGTACTTC. It translates to CASSPRHSYEQYF.

The chain carries TRBV29-1 and TRBJ2-7; D remains ambiguous. Trimming shortened V by 4 bases and J by 2 bases, and 15 bases separated the two germline ends. The CDR3 spans 14 residues. The V gene's germline CDR1 is SQVTM and CDR2 ANQGSEA. The CDR3 nucleotides are TGCAGCGTTGGTAGGAGTCCAGATGCCTACGAGCAGTACTTC. Its translation: CSVGRSPDAYEQYF.

This sequence joins TRBV25-1 and TRBJ2-2, with 10 positions matching TRBD2. The V gene's germline CDR1 is MGHDK and CDR2 SYGVNS. This CDR3 region has 17 residues. J lost 3 bases, V lost 4 bases, and 8 bases had no gene match. CDR3 amino acids: CASSAPLAGVDTGELFF. The CDR3 DNA is TGTGCCAGCAGTGCTCCTCTAGCGGGAGTTGACACCGGGGAGCTGTTTTTT.

As regards this clonotype: At one end, the junction sequence differs from germline, possibly due to a read error. The chain joins TRBV5-1 to TRBJ2-7, with 7 positions matching TRBD1. Germline V lookup: CDR1 SGHRS, CDR2 YFSETQ. The CDR3 runs 15 residues. The CDR3, as DNA: TGTACCAGCAGCTTGGGCGACAGGGTGGCCTACGAGCAGTACTTC. Its protein is CTSSLGDRVAYEQYF.

The chain carries TRBV5-5 and TRBJ2-5; 9 nucleotides align to TRBD1. With V trimmed by 4 bases and J by 5 bases, 12 bases remained unmatched. Germline lookup yields CDR1 SGHKS and CDR2 YYEKEE (reference sequence). This CDR3 has 16 amino acids. The CDR3 reads CASSVPGQGVVETQYF. The DNA of the CDR3 is TGTGCCAGCAGCGTACCGGGACAGGGAGTCGTGGAGACCCAGTACTTC.

This clonotype has a count of ten or more. The chain carries TRBV19 and TRBJ1-5; D call uncertain. The CDR3 runs to 10 residues. Trimming cost V 8 bases and J 8 bases, with 7 bases left between them. Germline V lookup: CDR1 LNHDA, CDR2 SQIVND (reference sequence). The DNA of the CDR3 is TGTGCCAGTGGTTGGAAGCCCCAGCATTTT. Amino acid sequence: CASGWKPQHF.

The chain employs TRBV20-1 and TRBJ1-2; D may be TRBD1 (6 bases). Germline-derived CDR1 and CDR2 are DFQATT and SNEGSKA (reference sequence). The CDR3 is 14 amino acids. Deletions cut 5 bases from V and 7 bases from J, with 20 bases between. The CDR3 reads CSAPDFNRGAGYTF. The CDR3 DNA reads as TGCAGTGCTCCCGATTTCAATAGGGGGGCTGGCTACACCTTC.

This clonotype was seen a few times. This clone may be a read error of a much larger clone one base away. The chain recombines TRBV13 with TRBJ1-2; maybe TRBD1 (6 bases). The CDR3 sequence is 12 residues long. Germline CDR1 and CDR2: PRHDT and FYEKMQ (reference sequence). This chain's CDR3 is CANSLGAYGYTF. The CDR3 nucleotides read TGTGCCAACAGCTTGGGGGCTTATGGCTACACCTTC.

This clonotype was counted ten times or more. The chain joins TRBV20-1 to TRBJ2-7; 9 nucleotides line up with TRBD2. There are 14 residues in the CDR3. With V trimmed by 3 bases and J by 0 bases, 3 bases remained unmatched. Germline V gene data show CDR1 as DFQATT and CDR2 as SNEGSKA (reference sequence). For the CDR3, the DNA is TGCAGTGCTAGTAGCGGGAGCCTCTCCTACGAGCAGTACTTC. This encodes CSASSGSLSYEQYF.

The rearrangement uses TRBV12-3 or TRBV12-4 and TRBJ1-2, with 8 bases identical to TRBD1. Trimming removed 3 bases from V and 2 bases from J; junction bases left unmatched: 5. There are 15 residues in the CDR3. The CDR3 DNA reads as TGTGCCAGCAGTTTTTCATACAGGGGGAACTATGGCTACACCTTC. Amino acid sequence: CASSFSYRGNYGYTF.

In its sample, this clonotype was seen many times. The chain joins TRBV9 to TRBJ1-1; the match to TRBD1 covers 7 bases. Per germline, CDR1 SGDLS and CDR2 YYNGEE. V was pared by 0 bases and J by 0 bases, with 2 bases of the junction left unmatched. CDR3 length equals 15 residues. CDR3 nucleotide sequence: TGTGCCAGCAGCGTAGACGGGACAGTGAACACTGAAGCTTTCTTT. Protein sequence: CASSVDGTVNTEAFF. Using reference TRBV9 and TRBJ1-1 for the parts outside the CDR3, the full variable domain is DSGVTQTPKHLITATGQRVTLRCSPRSGDLSVYWYQQSLDQGLQFLIQYYNGEERAKGNILERFSAQQFPDLHSELNLSSLELGDSALYFCASSVDGTVNTEAFFGQGTRLTVV.

The V call is TRBV9, the J call TRBJ2-2, with 7 bases matching TRBD1. CDR3 length: 13 amino acids. J gave up 11 bases and V 3 bases, and 7 bases lay outside the gene matches. Germline V CDR1 and CDR2: SGDLS, YYNGEE. For the CDR3, the DNA is TGTGCCAGCAGCGGATCCCGGGACAGAGAGCTGTTTTTT. The encoded protein is CASSGSRDRELFF.

The chain couples TRBV29-1 to TRBJ1-2; D is uncertain. Per the germline V gene, CDR1 is SQVTM and CDR2 is ANQGSEA. The V gene lost 8 bases and the J gene lost 6 bases, with 13 bases spanning the gap. The CDR3 is made up of 11 amino acids. The CDR3 DNA follows: TGCAGCAGTTTAGCGAGTCATGGCTACACCTTC. Its translation is CSSLASHGYTF.

The chain carries TRBV29-1 and TRBJ1-5, with D possibly matching TRBD1 (6 bases). CDR1 SQVTM and CDR2 ANQGSEA come from the germline V gene. The CDR3 sequence is 13 residues long. The V and J ends lost 8 bases and 6 bases respectively, with 17 bases between them. CDR3 in DNA: TGCAGCTTGGGGCCAGGGGAGGGTCAGCCCCAGCATTTT. It encodes CSLGPGEGQPQHF.

The chain links TRBV2 to TRBJ1-2; maybe TRBD1 (5 bases). CDR3 length: 16 amino acids. Looked up from germline, CDR1 is SNHLY and CDR2 is FYNNEI. Trimming cost V 7 bases and J 6 bases, with 24 bases left between them. The CDR3 reads CASKIGTFGSSHGYTF. The CDR3 DNA is TGTGCCAGCAAGATCGGGACTTTTGGTAGTTCCCATGGCTACACCTTC.

This clonotype was seen only a few times. The J gene is TRBJ2-2, the V gene TRBV7-8; no clear D. Trimming took off 11 bases at V and 3 bases at J, with 13 bases between the two ends. The CDR3 sequence is 13 residues long. Per germline, CDR1 SGHVS and CDR2 FQNEAQ. The CDR3 sequence: CAWRVPYTGELFF. The CDR3 DNA reads as TGTGCCTGGAGAGTCCCTTACACCGGGGAGCTGTTTTTT.